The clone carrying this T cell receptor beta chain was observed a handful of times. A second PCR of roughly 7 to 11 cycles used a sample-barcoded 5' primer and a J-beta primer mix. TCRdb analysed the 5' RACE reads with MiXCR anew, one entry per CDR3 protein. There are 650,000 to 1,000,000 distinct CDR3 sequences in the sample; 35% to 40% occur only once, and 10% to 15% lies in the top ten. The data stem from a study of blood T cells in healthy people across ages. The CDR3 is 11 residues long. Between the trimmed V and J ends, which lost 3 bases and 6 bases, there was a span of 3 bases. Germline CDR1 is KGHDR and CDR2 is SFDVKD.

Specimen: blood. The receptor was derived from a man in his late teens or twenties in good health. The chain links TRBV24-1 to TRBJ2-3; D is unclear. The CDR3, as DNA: TGTGCCACCAGTGATATGGATACGCAGTATTTT. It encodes CATSDMDTQYF.